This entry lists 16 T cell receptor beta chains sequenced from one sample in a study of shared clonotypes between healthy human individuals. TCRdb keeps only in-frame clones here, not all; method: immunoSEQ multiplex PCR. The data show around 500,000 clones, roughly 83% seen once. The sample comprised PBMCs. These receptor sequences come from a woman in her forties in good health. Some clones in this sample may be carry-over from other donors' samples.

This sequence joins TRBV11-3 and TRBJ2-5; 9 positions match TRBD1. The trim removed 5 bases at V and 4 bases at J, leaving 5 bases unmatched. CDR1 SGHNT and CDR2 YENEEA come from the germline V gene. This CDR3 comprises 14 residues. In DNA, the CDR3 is TGTGCCAGCAGCCCGGGACAGGGAAGAGAGACCCAGTACTTC. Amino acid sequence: CASSPGQGRETQYF.

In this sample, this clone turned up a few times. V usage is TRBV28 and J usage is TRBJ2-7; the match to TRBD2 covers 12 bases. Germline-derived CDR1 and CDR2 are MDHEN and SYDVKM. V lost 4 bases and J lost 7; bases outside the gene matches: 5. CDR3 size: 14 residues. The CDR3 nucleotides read TGTGCCAGCAGTTCCGGACTAGCGGGAAGGGAGCAGTACTTC. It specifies CASSSGLAGREQYF.

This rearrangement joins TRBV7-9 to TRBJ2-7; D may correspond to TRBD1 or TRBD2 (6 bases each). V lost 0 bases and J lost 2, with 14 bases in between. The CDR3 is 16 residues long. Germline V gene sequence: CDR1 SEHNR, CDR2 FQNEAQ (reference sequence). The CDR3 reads CASSLAVGAGPYEQYF. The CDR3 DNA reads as TGTGCCAGCAGCTTAGCTGTGGGGGCGGGACCCTACGAGCAGTACTTC. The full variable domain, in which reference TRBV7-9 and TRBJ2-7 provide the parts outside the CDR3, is DTGVSQNPRHKITKRGQNVTFRCDPISEHNRLYWYRQTLGQGPEFLTYFQNEAQLEKSRLLSDRFSAERPKGSFSTLEIQRTEQGDSAMYLCASSLAVGAGPYEQYFGPGTRLTVT.

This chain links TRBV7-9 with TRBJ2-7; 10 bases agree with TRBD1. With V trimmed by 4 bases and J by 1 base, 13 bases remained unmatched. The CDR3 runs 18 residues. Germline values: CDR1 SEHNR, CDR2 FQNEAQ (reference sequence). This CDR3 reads CASSSTGGRTGRSYEQYF. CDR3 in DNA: TGTGCCAGCAGCTCGACAGGGGGCCGGACGGGTAGGTCCTACGAGCAGTACTTC.

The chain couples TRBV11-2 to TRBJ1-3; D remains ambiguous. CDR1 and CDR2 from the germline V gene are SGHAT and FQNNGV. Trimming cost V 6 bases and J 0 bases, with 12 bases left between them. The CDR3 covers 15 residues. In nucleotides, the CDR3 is TGTGCCAGCAGTCCTCTTTCCCTCTCTGGAAACACCATATATTTT. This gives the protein CASSPLSLSGNTIYF.

The CDR3 nucleotides read TGTGCCAGCAGTGTGAGTGAGACCCAGTACTTC. As protein: CASSVSETQYF. The J gene is TRBJ2-5, the V gene TRBV2; D is uncertain. V dropped 4 bases and J dropped 5 bases, with 5 bases sitting between them. This CDR3 is 11 amino acids long. Germline loops: CDR1 SNHLY, CDR2 FYNNEI. Together with reference TRBV2 and TRBJ2-5, the CDR3 gives the full variable domain: EPEVTQTPSHQVTQMGQEVILRCVPISNHLYFYWYRQILGQKVEFLVSFYNNEISEKSEIFDDQFSVERPDGSNFTLKIRSTKLEDSAMYFCASSVSETQYFGPGTRLLVL.

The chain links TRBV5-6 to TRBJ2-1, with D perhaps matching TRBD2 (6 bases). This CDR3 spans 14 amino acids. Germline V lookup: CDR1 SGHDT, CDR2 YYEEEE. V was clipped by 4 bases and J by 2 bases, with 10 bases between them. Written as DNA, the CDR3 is TGTGCCAGCAGCGAGTGGGAGGCCTACAATGAGCAGTTCTTC. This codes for CASSEWEAYNEQFF.

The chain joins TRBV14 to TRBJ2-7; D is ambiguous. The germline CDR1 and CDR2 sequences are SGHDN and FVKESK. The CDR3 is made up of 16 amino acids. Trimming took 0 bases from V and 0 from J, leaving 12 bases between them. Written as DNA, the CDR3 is TGTGCCAGCAGCCAAGATCAGCCAGAAAGCTCCTACGAGCAGTACTTC. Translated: CASSQDQPESSYEQYF.

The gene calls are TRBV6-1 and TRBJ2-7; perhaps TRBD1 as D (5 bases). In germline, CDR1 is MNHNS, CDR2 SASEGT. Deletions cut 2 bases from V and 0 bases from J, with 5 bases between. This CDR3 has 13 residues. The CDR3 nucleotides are TGTGCCAGCAGTGAACAGGGCTCCTACGAGCAGTACTTC. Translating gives CASSEQGSYEQYF.

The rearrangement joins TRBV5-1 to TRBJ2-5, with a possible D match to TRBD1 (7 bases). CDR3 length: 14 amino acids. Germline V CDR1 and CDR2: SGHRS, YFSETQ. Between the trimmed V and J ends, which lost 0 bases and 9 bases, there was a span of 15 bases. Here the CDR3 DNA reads TGCGCCAGCAGCTTGGGACAGGGCCCGGGGGCCCAGTACTTC. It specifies CASSLGQGPGAQYF.

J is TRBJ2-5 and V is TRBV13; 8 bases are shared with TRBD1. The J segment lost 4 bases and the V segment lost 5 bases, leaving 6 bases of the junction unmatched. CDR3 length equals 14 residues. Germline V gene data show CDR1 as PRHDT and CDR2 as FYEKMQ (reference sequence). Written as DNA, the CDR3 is TGTGCCAGCAGCCGCAGGGGGCGAGGAGAGACCCAGTACTTC. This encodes CASSRRGRGETQYF. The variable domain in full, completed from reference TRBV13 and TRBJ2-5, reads AAGVIQSPRHLIKEKRETATLKCYPIPRHDTVYWYQQGPGQDPQFLISFYEKMQSDKGSIPDRFSAQQFSDYHSELNMSSLELGDSALYFCASSRRGRGETQYFGPGTRLLVL.

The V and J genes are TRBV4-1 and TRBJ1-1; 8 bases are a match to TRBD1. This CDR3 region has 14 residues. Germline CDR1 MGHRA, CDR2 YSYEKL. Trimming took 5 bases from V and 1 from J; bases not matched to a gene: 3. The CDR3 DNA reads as TGCGCCAGCAGCTTGGGACAGGCGAACACTGAAGCTTTCTTT. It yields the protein CASSLGQANTEAFF.

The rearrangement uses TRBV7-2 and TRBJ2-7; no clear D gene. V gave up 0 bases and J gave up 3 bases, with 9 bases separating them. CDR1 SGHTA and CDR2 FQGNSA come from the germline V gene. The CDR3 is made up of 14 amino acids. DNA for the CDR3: TGTGCCAGCAGCTTAGCCGGTGTCTTCTACGAGCAGTACTTC. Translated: CASSLAGVFYEQYF.

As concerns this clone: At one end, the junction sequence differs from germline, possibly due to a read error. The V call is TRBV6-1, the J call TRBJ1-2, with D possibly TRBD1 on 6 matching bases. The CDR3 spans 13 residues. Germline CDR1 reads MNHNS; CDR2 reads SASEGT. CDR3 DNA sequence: TGTGCCATCAGTTCGGACAGAAACTATGGCTACACCTTC. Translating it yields CAISSDRNYGYTF.

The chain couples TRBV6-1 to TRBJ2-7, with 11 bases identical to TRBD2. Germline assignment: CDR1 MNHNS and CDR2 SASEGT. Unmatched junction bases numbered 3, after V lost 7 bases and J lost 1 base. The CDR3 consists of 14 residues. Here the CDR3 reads CASKGTSGSYEQYF. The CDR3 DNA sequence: TGTGCCAGCAAAGGGACTAGCGGTTCCTACGAGCAGTACTTC.

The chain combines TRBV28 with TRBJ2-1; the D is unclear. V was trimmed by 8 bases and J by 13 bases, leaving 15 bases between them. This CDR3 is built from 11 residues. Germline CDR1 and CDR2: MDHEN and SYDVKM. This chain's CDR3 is CASGRRNDQFF. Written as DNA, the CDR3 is TGTGCCAGCGGCCGAAGGAACGACCAGTTCTTC.